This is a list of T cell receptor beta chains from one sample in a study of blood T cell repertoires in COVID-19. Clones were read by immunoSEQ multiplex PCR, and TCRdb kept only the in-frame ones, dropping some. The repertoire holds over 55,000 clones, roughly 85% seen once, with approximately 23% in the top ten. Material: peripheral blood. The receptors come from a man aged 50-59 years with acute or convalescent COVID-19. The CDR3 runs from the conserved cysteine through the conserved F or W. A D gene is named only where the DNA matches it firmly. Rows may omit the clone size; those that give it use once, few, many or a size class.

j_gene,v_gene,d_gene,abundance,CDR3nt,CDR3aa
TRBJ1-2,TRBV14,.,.,TGTGCCAGCAGCCAATTAAGGTTAGGGAGCGGCTACACCTTC,CASSQLRLGSGYTF
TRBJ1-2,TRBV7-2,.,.,TGTGCCAGCAGCTTAATGGGGGGGAGTGACTATGGCTACACCTTC,CASSLMGGSDYGYTF
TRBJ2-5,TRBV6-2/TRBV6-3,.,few,TGTGCCAGCAGTTGGGTGGGGAGCGGAAACCAAGAGACCCAGTACTTC,CASSWVGSGNQETQYF
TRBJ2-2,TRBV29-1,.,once,TGCAGCGTTCATCCGAGGGCTGGGGAGCTGTTTTTT,CSVHPRAGELFF
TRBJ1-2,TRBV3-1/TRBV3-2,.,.,TGTGCCAGCAGCCGACAGGAAAACTATGGCTACACCTTC,CASSRQENYGYTF
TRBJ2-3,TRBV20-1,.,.,TGCAGTGCTAGTGAACTAGGGAAAAGCACAGATACGCAGTATTTT,CSASELGKSTDTQYF
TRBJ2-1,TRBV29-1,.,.,TGCAGCGCTACCCCCGGACTAAATTCCTACAATGAGCAGTTCTTC,CSATPGLNSYNEQFF
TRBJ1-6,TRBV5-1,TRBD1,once,TGCGCCAGCAGCCCAGGACAGGGGAATTCACCCCTCCACTTT,CASSPGQGNSPLHF
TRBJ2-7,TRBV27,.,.,TGTGCCAGCAGCTCTCTCTCGGAGGGCCCGTCCTACGAGCAGTACTTC,CASSSLSEGPSYEQYF
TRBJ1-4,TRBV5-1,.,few,TGCGCCAGCAGCTTGGAGCCCCGAGGTACTAATGAAAAACTGTTTTTT,CASSLEPRGTNEKLFF
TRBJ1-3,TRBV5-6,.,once,TGTGCCAGCAGCTTGGAAGTGGACTATTCTGGAAACACCATATATTTT,CASSLEVDYSGNTIYF
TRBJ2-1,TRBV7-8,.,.,TGTGCCAGCAGTAGAGACAATGAGCAGTTCTTC,CASSRDNEQFF
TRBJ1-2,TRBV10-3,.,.,TGTGCCATCAGGCAGCAATTGGGGGCGGACTATGGCTACACCTTC,CAIRQQLGADYGYTF
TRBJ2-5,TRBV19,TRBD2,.,TGTGCCAGTATGGCGGGAGGGGAGACCCAGTACTTC,CASMAGGETQYF
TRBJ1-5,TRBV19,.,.,TGTGCCAGTAGTGGGGAGTATAGCAATCAGCCCCAGCATTTT,CASSGEYSNQPQHF
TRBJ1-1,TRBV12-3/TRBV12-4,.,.,TGTGCCAGCAGCACCAACCAGGGCACTGAAGCTTTCTTT,CASSTNQGTEAFF
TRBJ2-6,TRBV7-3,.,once,TGTGCCAGCAGCTTAACGTTTGGAGGGGCTGGGGCCAACGTCCTGACTTTC,CASSLTFGGAGANVLTF
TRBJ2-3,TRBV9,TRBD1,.,TGTGCCAGCAGCCCTAGGACAGGGACAGATACGCAGTATTTT,CASSPRTGTDTQYF
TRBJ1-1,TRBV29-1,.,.,TGCAGCGTTGATCGGGGGAACACTGAAGCTTTCTTT,CSVDRGNTEAFF
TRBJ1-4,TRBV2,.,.,TGTGCCAGCAGTGAAGCGCTTCAGGGAGGGGCTAATGAAAAACTGTTTTTT,CASSEALQGGANEKLFF
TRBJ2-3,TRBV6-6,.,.,TGTGCCAGCAGTTACACGGAAGGGGGGGGTACGCAGTATTTT,CASSYTEGGGTQYF
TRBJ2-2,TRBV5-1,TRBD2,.,TGCGCCAGCAGCTTGGGGGCGGGGGAGAACACCGGGGAGCTGTTTTTT,CASSLGAGENTGELFF
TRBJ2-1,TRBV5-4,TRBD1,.,TGTGCCAGCAGCTTGGAGGTCAGGGGGCATGAGCAGTTCTTC,CASSLEVRGHEQFF
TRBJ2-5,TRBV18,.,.,TGTGCCAGCTCATCGGACAGCCAAGAGACCCAGTACTTC,CASSSDSQETQYF
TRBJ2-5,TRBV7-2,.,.,TGTGCCAGCAGCCCTCAACAGGGTTCCCAAGAGACCCAGTACTTC,CASSPQQGSQETQYF
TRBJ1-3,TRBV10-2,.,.,TGCGCCAGCAGTGAACAGCTATTAGGAAACACCATATATTTT,CASSEQLLGNTIYF